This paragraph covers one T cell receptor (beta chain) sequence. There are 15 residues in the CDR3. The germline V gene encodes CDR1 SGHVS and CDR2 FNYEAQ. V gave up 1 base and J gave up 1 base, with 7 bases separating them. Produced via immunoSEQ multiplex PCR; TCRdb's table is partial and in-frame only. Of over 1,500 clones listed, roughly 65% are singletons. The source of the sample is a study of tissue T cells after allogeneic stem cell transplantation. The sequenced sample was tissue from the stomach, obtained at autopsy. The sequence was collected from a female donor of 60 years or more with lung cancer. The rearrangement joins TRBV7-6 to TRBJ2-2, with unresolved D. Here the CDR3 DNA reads TGTGCCAGCAGCTTAGGTCTTGGGAACACCGGGGAGCTGTTTTTT. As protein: CASSLGLGNTGELFF.